One sample yielded the 25 T cell receptor beta chains listed below, sequenced in a study of T cell responses to AZD1222 COVID-19 vaccine. Data came from immunoSEQ multiplex PCR; TCRdb stores just in-frame clones and leaves some out. Here the sample spans around 130,000 clones, roughly nine tenths being singletons. Sequenced material: peripheral blood, taken on day 0 of AZD1222 vaccination. These receptors all stem from an adult in good health.

This clone was seen a single time. This chain connects TRBV5-1 to TRBJ2-7; D gene unclear. Germline V gives CDR1 SGHRS, CDR2 YFSETQ. Trimming shortened V by 0 bases and J by 0 bases, and 4 bases separated the two germline ends. This CDR3 region has 13 residues. This CDR3 is CASSLAPSYEQYF. The CDR3 DNA follows: TGCGCCAGCAGCTTGGCCCCCTCCTACGAGCAGTACTTC.

The rearrangement links TRBV5-1 to TRBJ1-5, with TRBD1 identical over 7 bases. V lost 2 bases and J lost 0; bases outside the gene matches: 2. Germline lookup yields CDR1 SGHRS and CDR2 YFSETQ. This CDR3 contains 15 residues. CDR3 protein: CASSLQGTSNQPQHF. In nucleotides, the CDR3 is TGCGCCAGCAGCTTACAGGGGACTAGCAATCAGCCCCAGCATTTT.

V gene TRBV27 combines with J gene TRBJ2-5; TRBD1 is a possible D gene (6 bases). Germline loops: CDR1 MNHEY, CDR2 SMNVEV (reference sequence). The CDR3 is 14 amino acids. V was shortened by 5 bases and J by 2 bases, with 12 bases between the two germline ends. The CDR3 loop is CASSPDSQQETQYF. In nucleotides, the CDR3 is TGTGCCAGCAGTCCGGACAGTCAACAAGAGACCCAGTACTTC.

The rearrangement uses TRBV11-1 and TRBJ1-2; 8 positions match TRBD1. The germline CDR1 and CDR2 sequences are SGHAT and FQDESV (reference sequence). The CDR3 is 15 amino acids. V lost 4 bases, J lost 4 bases, and 8 bases stayed unmatched. The CDR3 coding sequence is TGTGCCAGCAGCTCCTCCGACAGGGGAGGCTATGGCTACACCTTC. Encoded protein: CASSSSDRGGYGYTF.

The rearrangement links TRBV29-1 to TRBJ2-5, with D perhaps matching TRBD1 (6 bases). V lost 5 bases to trimming and J lost 4 bases, with 14 bases between them. The germline V gene has CDR1 SQVTM and CDR2 ANQGSEA. This CDR3 spans 13 amino acids. This CDR3 reads CSVTRRGGETQYF. The CDR3 bases are TGCAGCGTTACCAGAAGAGGGGGAGAGACCCAGTACTTC.

V and J are TRBV7-9 and TRBJ1-1; D is undetermined. In germline, CDR1 is SEHNR, CDR2 FQNEAQ (reference sequence). The length of the CDR3 is 15 residues. V lost 4 bases and J 1 base, leaving 13 bases between the germline ends. CDR3 in DNA: TGTGCCAGCAGCTCGCCCCACGGAGAGAACACTGAAGCTTTCTTT. Translated, it gives CASSSPHGENTEAFF.

The rearrangement uses TRBV15 and TRBJ2-3; no clear D gene. CDR1 and CDR2 (germline): LNHNV, YYDKDF (reference sequence). CDR3 size: 16 residues. Trimming removed 0 bases at V and 2 bases at J, with 12 bases between. CDR3 nucleotides: TGTGCCACCAGCAGAGATGACTTCTCCGTCACAGATACGCAGTATTTT. It specifies CATSRDDFSVTDTQYF.

The rearrangement links TRBV7-2 to TRBJ2-5; 8 nucleotides align to TRBD1. V gave up 6 bases and J gave up 5 bases; unmatched junction bases: 17. Germline lookup yields CDR1 SGHTA and CDR2 FQGNSA. This CDR3 spans 17 amino acids. In DNA, the CDR3 is TGTGCCAGCAGGGTGGGATTTGGAGCAGGGGGCAGGGAGACCCAGTACTTC. Protein product: CASRVGFGAGGRETQYF.

This chain connects TRBV3-1 (or the pseudogene TRBV3-2) to TRBJ2-7; maybe TRBD1 (8 bases). Germline values: CDR1 LGHDT, CDR2 YNNKEL (reference sequence). The CDR3 runs 16 residues. V was pared by 4 bases and J by 6 bases, with 22 bases between. The CDR3 DNA reads TGTGCCAGCAGCCTAACACAGGGGGGGAGCCTAGCCGAGCAGTACTTC. Amino acids: CASSLTQGGSLAEQYF.

J is TRBJ1-1 and V is TRBV18; TRBD1 is a possible D gene (6 bases). The CDR3 contains 13 residues. V was shortened by 5 bases and J by 2 bases, with 9 bases between the two germline ends. The V gene's germline CDR1 is KGHSH and CDR2 LQKENI. Here the CDR3 DNA reads TGTGCCAGCTCAGAACAGGGTAACACTGAAGCTTTCTTT. Translated: CASSEQGNTEAFF.

The V call is TRBV7-2, the J call TRBJ1-4; 7 bases map to TRBD1. The CDR3 length is 15 residues. From germline, CDR1 is SGHTA and CDR2 FQGNSA. J was trimmed by 0 bases and V by 5 bases; bases with no gene match: 3. For the CDR3, the DNA is TGTGCCAGCAGCCTACAGGGGCCAACTAATGAAAAACTGTTTTTT. Translation: CASSLQGPTNEKLFF.

The J gene is TRBJ2-7, the V gene TRBV19; TRBD1 might be the D (5 bases). V dropped 3 bases and J dropped 2 bases, with 11 bases sitting between them. The CDR3 sequence is 14 residues long. The V gene's germline CDR1 is LNHDA and CDR2 SQIVND (reference sequence). Here the CDR3 DNA reads TGTGCCAGTAGTATCCAGCCAGGGACCTACGAGCAGTACTTC. The encoded protein is CASSIQPGTYEQYF.

The chain carries TRBV5-6 and TRBJ2-7; D uncertain. CDR3 size: 13 residues. Germline loops: CDR1 SGHDT, CDR2 YYEEEE. V gave up 4 bases and J gave up 2 bases, with 10 bases separating them. The CDR3 DNA reads as TGTGCCAGCAGCCCGGGTAGTACCTACGAGCAGTACTTC. It encodes CASSPGSTYEQYF. The full variable domain, its missing parts supplied by reference TRBV5-6 and TRBJ2-7, is DAGVTQSPTHLIKTRGQQVTLRCSPKSGHDTVSWYQQALGQGPQFIFQYYEEEERQRGNFPDRFSGHQFPNYSSELNVNALLLGDSALYLCASSPGSTYEQYFGPGTRLTVT.

The V and J genes are TRBV5-1 and TRBJ2-2; 7 nucleotides align to TRBD1. The CDR3 consists of 13 residues. Germline assignment: CDR1 SGHRS and CDR2 YFSETQ. V shed 4 bases and J 6 bases; nucleotides not matched to a gene: 3. Here the CDR3 reads CASSPTGSGELFF. The CDR3 bases are TGCGCCAGCAGCCCGACAGGGTCCGGGGAGCTGTTTTTT.

The chain employs TRBV28 and TRBJ2-6; D perhaps matches TRBD2 (6 bases). Trimming took off 3 bases at V and 4 bases at J, with 10 bases between the two ends. The V gene's germline CDR1 is MDHEN and CDR2 SYDVKM. This CDR3 has 15 residues. The CDR3 DNA is TGTGCCAGCAGTTTGGAGGGGTCAGGGGCCAACGTCCTGACTTTC. This codes for CASSLEGSGANVLTF. Together with reference TRBV28 and TRBJ2-6, the CDR3 gives the full variable domain: DVKVTQSSRYLVKRTGEKVFLECVQDMDHENMFWYRQDPGLGLRLIYFSYDVKMKEKGDIPEGYSVSREKKERFSLILESASTNQTSMYLCASSLEGSGANVLTFGAGSRLTVL.

This clone was observed once. The chain carries TRBV5-1 and TRBJ2-5, with 8 bases lining up with TRBD1. CDR1 SGHRS and CDR2 YFSETQ come from the germline V gene. The CDR3 contains 15 residues. The V gene end was trimmed by 1 base and the J gene end by 2 bases; junction bases not matched to a gene: 4. The CDR3 reads CASSLTGGRQETQYF. CDR3 nucleotide sequence: TGCGCCAGCAGCTTGACAGGGGGGCGGCAAGAGACCCAGTACTTC.

The chain employs TRBV6-1 and TRBJ2-6; D gene unclear. The CDR3 loop spans 14 amino acids. V was pared by 4 bases and J by 3 bases, with 7 bases between. The V gene's germline CDR1 is MNHNS and CDR2 SASEGT. The CDR3 nucleotides are TGTGCCAGCAGTGCGTCGGGTGGGGCCAACGTCCTGACTTTC. Encoded protein: CASSASGGANVLTF.

CDR3 protein: CASSYAREVTEAFF. In nucleotides, the CDR3 is TGTGCCAGCAGTTACGCCAGGGAAGTAACTGAAGCTTTCTTT. This sequence joins TRBV6-2 or TRBV6-3 and TRBJ1-1; TRBD1 is a possible D gene (5 bases). The CDR3 length is 14 residues. The germline V and J ends were trimmed by 2 bases and 5 bases, with 12 bases remaining between them. CDR1 is MNHEY and CDR2 is SVGEGT in the germline V gene.

The rearrangement uses TRBV7-2 and TRBJ2-5; 10 bases are shared with TRBD2. J gave up 5 bases and V 5 bases, and 2 bases lay outside the gene matches. The CDR3 length is 13 residues. Looked up from germline, CDR1 is SGHTA and CDR2 is FQGNSA. The CDR3 protein is CASSRGLAETQYF. The CDR3 nucleotides read TGTGCCAGCAGCAGGGGACTAGCGGAGACCCAGTACTTC.

The J gene is TRBJ1-4, the V gene TRBV28, with unresolved D. The CDR3 consists of 15 residues. Trimming removed 8 bases from V and 7 bases from J, with 20 bases in between. CDR1 MDHEN and CDR2 SYDVKM come from the germline V gene. As DNA, the CDR3 is TGTGCCAGCTCTAACTCCGAGGCGGGAGGTGAAAAACTGTTTTTT. As protein: CASSNSEAGGEKLFF. Together with reference TRBV28 and TRBJ1-4, the CDR3 gives the full variable domain: DVKVTQSSRYLVKRTGEKVFLECVQDMDHENMFWYRQDPGLGLRLIYFSYDVKMKEKGDIPEGYSVSREKKERFSLILESASTNQTSMYLCASSNSEAGGEKLFFGSGTQLSVL.

The chain uses TRBV4-2 and TRBJ1-5; the D gene is possibly TRBD1 (5 bases). The germline V and J ends were trimmed by 1 base and 3 bases, with 16 bases remaining between them. CDR3 size: 17 residues. Germline CDR1 LGHNA, CDR2 YNFKEQ. The CDR3 spells CASSQVIQGRDNQPQHF. Here the CDR3 DNA reads TGTGCCAGCAGCCAAGTTATTCAGGGACGGGACAATCAGCCCCAGCATTTT.

The rearrangement links TRBV27 to TRBJ2-1; possible D gene TRBD2, 5 bases. The V gene's germline CDR1 is MNHEY and CDR2 SMNVEV (reference sequence). CDR3 length equals 15 residues. V was shortened by 3 bases and J by 1 base, with 10 bases between the two germline ends. The CDR3 sequence is CASSLVASSYNEQFF. In DNA, the CDR3 is TGTGCCAGCAGTTTGGTAGCGTCATCCTACAATGAGCAGTTCTTC.

The chain joins TRBV18 to TRBJ1-1; no clear D. Germline loops: CDR1 KGHSH, CDR2 LQKENI. The CDR3 is 15 residues long. V was pared by 3 bases and J by 6 bases, with 17 bases between. CDR3 nucleotides: TGTGCCAGCTCACCCCTCCGGAGCGGGGAGGCTGAAGCTTTCTTT. Its protein product is CASSPLRSGEAEAFF.

The chain uses TRBV12-3 or TRBV12-4 and TRBJ1-2; D ambiguous. This CDR3 contains 13 residues. V gave up 2 bases and J gave up 2 bases, with 6 bases separating them. CDR3 loop: CASSLLGNYGYTF. In DNA form, the CDR3 reads TGTGCCAGCAGTTTATTGGGGAACTATGGCTACACCTTC.

This clone has a handful of counts. The CDR3 here is CASRPTATYGYTF. Written as DNA, the CDR3 is TGTGCCAGCAGGCCGACAGCAACCTATGGCTACACCTTC. The V and J genes are TRBV12-3 or TRBV12-4 and TRBJ1-2, with D maybe TRBD1 (5 bases). V lost 6 bases to trimming and J lost 4 bases, with 12 bases between them. The CDR3 extends over 13 amino acids.